Shown below are 21 T cell receptor beta chains from a single sample sequenced in a study of blood T cell repertoires in COVID-19. Generated by immunoSEQ multiplex PCR, the TCRdb table keeps only in-frame clones and is missing some. The sample has approximately 110,000 clones; roughly 76% are singletons. Material for sequencing was peripheral blood. The receptors were gathered from an older woman with acute or convalescent COVID-19.

This clone was seen only a few times. CDR3 DNA sequence: TGCAGTGCATCCCTCCACACTGAAGCTTTCTTT. It yields the protein CSASLHTEAFF. The genes are TRBV20-1 and TRBJ1-1; D is uncertain. The CDR3 has 11 residues. V gave up 6 bases and J gave up 3 bases, with 8 bases separating them. The germline V gene encodes CDR1 DFQATT and CDR2 SNEGSKA (reference sequence).

The chain joins TRBV28 to TRBJ2-5, with TRBD2 matching 8 bases. This CDR3 spans 16 amino acids. V lost 6 bases to trimming and J lost 2 bases; unmatched junction nucleotides: 11. Germline V gives CDR1 MDHEN, CDR2 SYDVKM. The CDR3 sequence: CASSSPGGSSQETQYF. Written as DNA, the CDR3 is TGTGCCAGCAGCTCCCCGGGGGGGTCCAGTCAAGAGACCCAGTACTTC. The variable domain in full, with the rest retrieved from reference TRBV28 and TRBJ2-5, is DVKVTQSSRYLVKRTGEKVFLECVQDMDHENMFWYRQDPGLGLRLIYFSYDVKMKEKGDIPEGYSVSREKKERFSLILESASTNQTSMYLCASSSPGGSSQETQYFGPGTRLLVL.

This clone was counted a single time. CDR3 amino acids: CASSLFSEAFF. The DNA for the CDR3 is TGTGCCAGCAGCTTGTTCTCTGAAGCTTTCTTT. The chain has TRBV5-8 and TRBJ1-1, with D hard to call. The CDR3 loop spans 11 amino acids. V lost 1 base to trimming and J lost 6 bases, with 4 bases between them. Germline CDR1 SGHTS, CDR2 YDEGEE.

This clone has a handful of counts. This chain uses TRBV9 with TRBJ1-6; D not certain. Trimming left V 0 bases short and J 8 bases short, with 6 bases between. This CDR3 is built from 13 residues. Germline assignment: CDR1 SGDLS and CDR2 YYNGEE. For the CDR3, the DNA is TGTGCCAGCAGCGTAGCTTCGGATTCACCCCTCCACTTT. Protein sequence: CASSVASDSPLHF.

V and J are TRBV19 and TRBJ1-2, with D possibly being TRBD1 (5 bases). The CDR3 totals 15 residues. The ends were cut back, 4 bases at V and 4 bases at J, with 16 bases in the middle. Germline values: CDR1 LNHDA, CDR2 SQIVND (reference sequence). The DNA for the CDR3 is TGTGCCAGTAGTAGCCCTACTCAGGGTACCTATGGCTACACCTTC. This gives the protein CASSSPTQGTYGYTF.

The chain employs TRBV19 and TRBJ2-5; 10 bases are a match to TRBD1. In germline, CDR1 is LNHDA, CDR2 SQIVND (reference sequence). V lost 5 bases, J lost 4 bases, and 4 bases stayed unmatched. This CDR3 has 14 residues. CDR3 sequence: CASSQDRGAETQYF. CDR3 DNA: TGTGCCAGTAGTCAGGACAGGGGGGCAGAGACCCAGTACTTC.

The chain joins TRBV5-5 to TRBJ1-6, with D maybe TRBD1 (5 bases). This CDR3 is 13 amino acids long. V was clipped by 0 bases and J by 10 bases, with 8 bases between them. Germline V lookup: CDR1 SGHKS, CDR2 YYEKEE (reference sequence). CDR3 DNA sequence: TGTGCCAGCAGCTTGGAACAGGACTCACCCCTCCACTTT. Its protein product is CASSLEQDSPLHF.

The rearrangement joins TRBV15 to TRBJ1-1, with D possibly being TRBD1 (5 bases). The ends were cut back, 4 bases at V and 1 base at J, with 13 bases in the middle. The CDR3 spans 15 residues. Germline CDR1 LNHNV, CDR2 YYDKDF (reference sequence). CDR3 bases: TGTGCCACCAGCAAAGGGGATACAGCGAACACTGAAGCTTTCTTT. Translating it yields CATSKGDTANTEAFF.

The chain uses TRBV29-1 and TRBJ2-7; D not resolved. This CDR3 has 13 residues. V lost 3 bases, J lost 3 bases, and 12 bases lay in between. Germline assignment: CDR1 SQVTM and CDR2 ANQGSEA. CDR3 in amino acids: CSVEVGSYYEQYF. The CDR3 coding sequence is TGCAGCGTTGAGGTGGGCTCCTACTACGAGCAGTACTTC.

The chain combines TRBV10-2 with TRBJ1-1; no firm D call. CDR1 and CDR2 from the germline V gene are WSHSY and SAAADI. The CDR3 covers 12 residues. Trimming cost V 6 bases and J 5 bases, with 10 bases left between them. CDR3 in DNA: TGCGCCAGCAGCCCTAGTGGGACTGAAGCTTTCTTT. Translating gives CASSPSGTEAFF.

The rearrangement joins TRBV6-5 to TRBJ1-1, with D possibly being TRBD1 (6 bases). This CDR3 is built from 13 residues. Germline lookup yields CDR1 MNHEY and CDR2 SVGAGI. Trimming pared 5 bases from V and 8 bases from J, leaving 15 bases between. The CDR3 DNA is TGTGCCAGCAGTAGATACCCCGGGACAGAAGCTTTCTTT. Its protein is CASSRYPGTEAFF.

This chain links TRBV7-2 with TRBJ2-1, with 9 bases fitting TRBD1. Germline V gives CDR1 SGHTA, CDR2 FQGNSA. CDR3 length: 15 amino acids. J gave up 3 bases and V 4 bases, and 4 bases lay outside the gene matches. CDR3 in amino acids: CASSSDRGNYNEQFF. For the CDR3, the DNA is TGTGCCAGCAGCTCCGACAGGGGGAACTACAATGAGCAGTTCTTC.

This clone came up once. The chain combines TRBV29-1 with TRBJ1-1; 9 bases fit TRBD1. The junction had 12 bases not matched to a gene; V was cut back by 7 bases and J by 3 bases. The germline gives CDR1 SQVTM, CDR2 ANQGSEA. This CDR3 has 15 amino acids. DNA of the CDR3: TGCAGCGCTGAGGCCGGGACAGGGTTCTACACTGAAGCTTTCTTT. Translation gives CSAEAGTGFYTEAFF.

V gene TRBV10-3 combines with J gene TRBJ2-1, with 11 bases aligning to TRBD1. The V and J ends lost 6 bases and 9 bases, in that order; junction bases with no gene match: 10. The CDR3 is 15 residues long. Germline V gene sequence: CDR1 ENHRY, CDR2 SYGVKD. Written as DNA, the CDR3 is TGTGCCATCAGAAATGGACAGGGGGCTTGGAGTGAGCAGTTCTTC. This translates into CAIRNGQGAWSEQFF.

The chain links TRBV6-2 or TRBV6-3 to TRBJ2-1, with 7 nucleotides matching TRBD1. This CDR3 is 15 amino acids long. J gave up 2 bases and V 4 bases, and 5 bases lay outside the gene matches. Germline V lookup: CDR1 MNHEY, CDR2 SVGEGT. In DNA form, the CDR3 reads TGTGCCAGCAGTTCCCGGGACAGTACCTACAATGAGCAGTTCTTC. As protein: CASSSRDSTYNEQFF.

This clone was counted a single time. This chain connects TRBV7-2 to TRBJ2-2; 9 nucleotides match TRBD1. Germline trimming cut 5 bases from V and 7 bases from J; bases unmatched to any gene: 8. The CDR3 contains 15 residues. From germline, CDR1 is SGHTA and CDR2 FQGNSA. The CDR3 protein is CASSPGTGSIGELFF. The DNA for the CDR3 is TGTGCCAGCAGCCCAGGGACAGGGTCCATCGGGGAGCTGTTTTTT.

The CDR3 coding sequence is TGCGCCAGCAGCTTGGAACAGGACAGTGAAGCTTTCTTT. Its protein is CASSLEQDSEAFF. The V and J genes are TRBV5-1 and TRBJ1-1; a possible D gene is TRBD1 (6 bases). The V gene lost 0 bases and the J gene lost 7 bases, with 10 bases spanning the gap. Germline assignment: CDR1 SGHRS and CDR2 YFSETQ. This CDR3 contains 13 residues.

About this clone: The sample carries other DNA sequences with the same CDR3. The V gene is TRBV10-3, the J gene TRBJ1-1; D remains unclear. Trimming pared 0 bases from V and 1 base from J, leaving 3 bases between. CDR1 ENHRY and CDR2 SYGVKD come from the germline V gene. This CDR3 spans 13 amino acids. The CDR3 sequence: CAISESRNTEAFF. In nucleotides, the CDR3 is TGTGCCATCAGTGAGTCCCGGAACACTGAAGCTTTCTTT.

The CDR3: CASSQDRTGLGAPLHF. The CDR3 region has the DNA TGCGCCAGCAGCCAAGATAGGACAGGGTTGGGAGCACCCCTCCACTTT. The rearrangement uses TRBV4-3 and TRBJ1-6; 8 nucleotides match TRBD1. The CDR3 is 16 amino acids. The V segment lost 0 bases and the J segment 11 bases; nucleotides outside the gene matches: 9. CDR1 and CDR2 from the germline V gene are LGHNA and YSLEER.

The genes are TRBV7-9 and TRBJ1-2; D gene unclear. CDR1 is SEHNR, CDR2 FQNEAQ, per germline (reference sequence). The CDR3 sequence is 17 residues long. Trimming removed 1 base from V and 6 bases from J, with 21 bases in between. CDR3 sequence reads: CASSLGAQVPIGDGYTF. The CDR3 nucleotides are TGTGCCAGCAGCTTAGGAGCCCAGGTCCCTATCGGCGATGGCTACACCTTC.

The chain employs TRBV28 and TRBJ1-2; D is possibly TRBD1 (5 bases). The V and J ends lost 6 bases and 5 bases respectively, with 19 bases between them. This CDR3 is 15 amino acids long. Germline CDR1 MDHEN, CDR2 SYDVKM. Written as DNA, the CDR3 is TGTGCCAGCAGGGGGGGGGTAGTCAGGGTATATGGCTACACCTTC. Residues: CASRGGVVRVYGYTF.